These T cell receptor beta chains were read from a single sample in a study of T cell clonotyping in hematopoietic cell transplantation. Method: immunoSEQ multiplex PCR; TCRdb's copy keeps in-frame clones and lacks some. In the table there are some 2,100 clones, over 70% of which are singletons. The sequenced sample was PBMCs, obtained 100 days after allogeneic stem cell transplant. These receptors all come from a male patient between 45 and 59 years old who had an allogeneic stem cell transplant from a related donor, so the T cells may come from the graft donor. Some clones in this sample may be carry-over from other donors' samples. The CDR3 runs from the conserved cysteine through the conserved F or W. Fields, in order: D gene, J gene, V gene, clone size, CDR3 protein, CDR3 DNA. D genes are given only for firm matches. The size entry is marked missing in some rows and otherwise reads once, few, many or a size class.

d_gene: TRBD2
j_gene: TRBJ2-7
v_gene: TRBV30
abundance: .
CDR3aa: CAWKTSGSSYEQYF
CDR3nt: TGTGCCTGGAAAACGAGCGGGAGCTCCTACGAGCAGTACTTC

d_gene: .
j_gene: TRBJ1-6
v_gene: TRBV7-8
abundance: once
CDR3aa: CASSQSTNSPLHF
CDR3nt: TGTGCCAGCAGCCAAAGTACAAATTCACCCCTCCACTTT

d_gene: TRBD1
j_gene: TRBJ2-2
v_gene: TRBV14
abundance: once
CDR3aa: CASSLGTGRFTGELFF
CDR3nt: TGTGCCAGCAGCCTCGGGACAGGGAGATTCACCGGGGAGCTGTTTTTT

d_gene: TRBD2
j_gene: TRBJ2-2
v_gene: TRBV9
abundance: .
CDR3aa: CASSVTRASGNTGELFF
CDR3nt: TGTGCCAGCAGCGTTACAAGGGCTAGCGGGAACACCGGGGAGCTGTTTTTT

d_gene: TRBD2
j_gene: TRBJ2-3
v_gene: TRBV7-9
abundance: once
CDR3aa: CASSVGTSASDTQYF
CDR3nt: TGTGCCAGCAGCGTCGGGACTAGCGCTTCAGATACGCAGTATTTT

d_gene: .
j_gene: TRBJ2-7
v_gene: TRBV5-6
abundance: once
CDR3aa: CASSGDIFYEQYF
CDR3nt: TGTGCCAGCAGCGGGGACATCTTCTACGAGCAGTACTTC

d_gene: .
j_gene: TRBJ1-5
v_gene: TRBV30
abundance: .
CDR3aa: CAWSVEGIPNQPQHF
CDR3nt: TGTGCCTGGAGTGTAGAGGGGATCCCTAATCAGCCCCAGCATTTT

d_gene: .
j_gene: TRBJ1-2
v_gene: TRBV30
abundance: .
CDR3aa: CAWSVQTGNRGYTF
CDR3nt: TGTGCCTGGAGTGTACAAACGGGGAACCGGGGCTACACCTTC

d_gene: TRBD1
j_gene: TRBJ2-7
v_gene: TRBV5-8
abundance: few
CDR3aa: CASSLEGQAKMGEQYF
CDR3nt: TGTGCCAGCAGCTTGGAGGGACAGGCTAAGATGGGCGAGCAGTACTTC

d_gene: .
j_gene: TRBJ1-1
v_gene: TRBV2
abundance: .
CDR3aa: CASSGQGPNPFF
CDR3nt: TGTGCCAGCAGCGGGCAGGGCCCGAACCCGTTCTTT

d_gene: TRBD2
j_gene: TRBJ2-3
v_gene: TRBV7-8
abundance: .
CDR3aa: CASSFASSSSGGADTQYF
CDR3nt: TGTGCCAGCAGCTTCGCTAGCTCCTCTAGCGGGGGGGCAGATACGCAGTATTTT